Following are 20 T cell receptor beta chains from one sample sequenced in a study of cytomegalovirus exposure and HLA in healthy donors. Here immunoSEQ multiplex PCR was the method, and the copy in TCRdb shows in-frame clones only, minus some. This sample has some 60,000 clones, with 95% to 96% found just once. Sequenced material: PBMCs. Receptor source: a man younger than 35 in good health and CMV-seronegative.

V gene TRBV9 combines with J gene TRBJ2-5; TRBD1 aligns across 7 bases. The J call may not be correct, given that the DNA end is closer to TRBJ2-7. There are 14 residues in the CDR3. CDR1 is SGDLS, CDR2 YYNGEE, per germline. In DNA form, the CDR3 reads TGTGCCAGCAGCGCGACAGGGAGCTCCTACGAGCAGTACTTC. Its translation: CASSATGSSYEQYF.

The V gene is TRBV9, the J gene TRBJ2-7; D possibly corresponds to TRBD2 (6 bases). The CDR3 spans 14 residues. Germline V lookup: CDR1 SGDLS, CDR2 YYNGEE. Trimming removed 3 bases at V and 5 bases at J, with 15 bases between. The DNA for the CDR3 is TGTGCCAGCAGCGCCCGCGGGGCATGGGACGAGCAGTACTTC. It is translated as CASSARGAWDEQYF.

This rearrangement joins TRBV18 to TRBJ2-7, with 10 nucleotides matching TRBD2. Germline V gene lookup returns CDR1 KGHSH and CDR2 LQKENI. V shed 2 bases and J 3 bases; nucleotides not matched to a gene: 4. The length of the CDR3 is 15 residues. The CDR3 is CASSPMLAGVYEQYF. For the CDR3, the DNA is TGTGCCAGCTCACCAATGCTAGCGGGAGTCTACGAGCAGTACTTC.

The CDR3 region has the DNA TGCGCCAGCAGCGAACTACCTAGCGGGATCCACGAGCAGTACTTC. This translates into CASSELPSGIHEQYF. The chain uses TRBV4-1 and TRBJ2-7; 9 positions match TRBD2. With V trimmed by 5 bases and J by 5 bases, 10 bases remained unmatched. This CDR3 comprises 15 residues. The germline V gene has CDR1 MGHRA and CDR2 YSYEKL.

The rearrangement joins TRBV7-8 to TRBJ2-3, with TRBD2 matching over 12 bases. V lost 2 bases to trimming and J lost 5 bases; unmatched junction nucleotides: 2. CDR1 is SGHVS and CDR2 is FQNEAQ in the germline V gene. This CDR3 comprises 15 residues. Here the CDR3 reads CASSLLAGGRDTQYF. DNA for the CDR3: TGTGCCAGCAGCTTACTAGCGGGAGGGCGAGATACGCAGTATTTT.

The chain employs TRBV4-1 and TRBJ2-3; 7 bases agree with TRBD2. This CDR3 is built from 17 residues. CDR1 and CDR2 from the germline V gene are MGHRA and YSYEKL. Germline trimming cut 0 bases from V and 0 bases from J; bases unmatched to any gene: 6. The CDR3 sequence is CASSQEGSGSSTDTQYF. The CDR3 nucleotides read TGCGCCAGCAGCCAAGAAGGTAGCGGGTCGAGCACAGATACGCAGTATTTT.

CDR3 sequence: CASSYSSYQEQFF. CDR3 DNA sequence: TGTGCCAGCAGTTACTCGAGTTATCAAGAGCAGTTCTTC. The J gene is TRBJ2-1, the V gene TRBV6-5, with D uncertain. The germline V gene encodes CDR1 MNHEY and CDR2 SVGAGI. The CDR3 is 13 residues long. Trimming stripped 0 bases from V and 10 bases from J, with 10 bases between.

J is TRBJ2-7 and V is TRBV7-2; the D gene is possibly TRBD2 (5 bases). The CDR3 runs to 12 residues. Looked up from germline, CDR1 is SGHTA and CDR2 is FQGNSA. V lost 2 bases and J 4 bases, leaving 6 bases between the germline ends. The CDR3 reads CASSLRGYEQYF. CDR3 DNA: TGTGCCAGCAGCTTACGGGGATACGAGCAGTACTTC.

The sample holds one count of this clone. The J gene is TRBJ2-7, the V gene TRBV13; D possibly corresponds to TRBD2 (5 bases). V lost 3 bases, J lost 6 bases, and 12 bases lay in between. This CDR3 contains 13 residues. The germline V gene encodes CDR1 PRHDT and CDR2 FYEKMQ (reference sequence). CDR3 sequence reads: CASSFSLAGEQYF. The DNA for the CDR3 is TGTGCCAGCAGCTTCAGTCTAGCTGGCGAGCAGTACTTC.

The V call is TRBV27, the J call TRBJ1-1; unclear D gene. Germline loops: CDR1 MNHEY, CDR2 SMNVEV (reference sequence). This CDR3 spans 13 amino acids. The V end was cut by 7 bases, the J end by 12 bases, with 21 bases between. The CDR3 DNA is TGTGCCAGCACCCCACGGGATAGCATTTTAACTTTCTTT. Amino acids: CASTPRDSILTFF.

DNA for the CDR3: TGTGCCAGCAGCTTAGCCGGACTGGGGGCGGTCTACGAGCAGTACTTC. This codes for CASSLAGLGAVYEQYF. This chain joins TRBV7-2 and TRBJ2-7; D is possibly TRBD1 (6 bases). CDR1 and CDR2 (germline): SGHTA, FQGNSA. The ends were cut back, 0 bases at V and 3 bases at J, with 15 bases in the middle. This CDR3 contains 16 residues. The variable domain in full, completed from reference TRBV7-2 and TRBJ2-7, reads GAGVSQSPSNKVTEKGKDVELRCDPISGHTALYWYRQSLGQGLEFLIYFQGNSAPDKSGLPSDRFSAERTGGSVSTLTIQRTQQEDSAVYLCASSLAGLGAVYEQYFGPGTRLTVT.

The V and J genes are TRBV5-6 and TRBJ1-1; no definite D call. CDR1 is SGHDT and CDR2 is YYEEEE in the germline V gene. The CDR3 has 13 amino acids. Trimming left V 0 bases short and J 7 bases short, with 10 bases between. The CDR3 nucleotides read TGTGCCAGCAGCTTGGACGTGCTAGGTGAAGCTTTCTTT. Its translation is CASSLDVLGEAFF.

In this sample, this clone turned up once. This chain joins TRBV6-1 and TRBJ2-7; 7 positions match TRBD2. V lost 9 bases and J lost 9; bases outside the gene matches: 14. The CDR3 extends over 13 amino acids. CDR1 is MNHNS, CDR2 SASEGT, per germline. CDR3 bases: TGTGCCAGATCCGGGACTAACCTCAAGGTGCAGTACTTC. Translating it yields CARSGTNLKVQYF.

The V gene is TRBV6-6, the J gene TRBJ1-2, with 7 bases matching TRBD1. Looked up from germline, CDR1 is MNHNY and CDR2 is SVGAGI (reference sequence). The CDR3 length is 13 residues. The junction had 5 bases not matched to a gene; V was cut back by 5 bases and J by 5 bases. Here the CDR3 DNA reads TGTGCCAGCAGTACAGGGGCCCTTTATGGCTACACCTTC. Residues: CASSTGALYGYTF.

The chain is built from TRBV28 and TRBJ2-7; TRBD2 matches 13 bases. With V trimmed by 6 bases and J by 1 base, 6 bases remained unmatched. The CDR3 is 16 amino acids. Germline loops: CDR1 MDHEN, CDR2 SYDVKM. Written as DNA, the CDR3 is TGTGCCAGCAGGGATCGGACTAGCGGGAGATCCTACGAGCAGTACTTC. Protein product: CASRDRTSGRSYEQYF.

This clone was counted only a few times. The gene calls are TRBV5-1 and TRBJ2-1; 7 bases map to TRBD2. The CDR3 totals 14 residues. The V and J ends lost 5 bases and 10 bases, in that order; junction bases with no gene match: 12. Germline-derived CDR1 and CDR2 are SGHRS and YFSETQ. The CDR3 is CASRPGLWGGEQFF. CDR3 DNA: TGCGCCAGCAGACCGGGACTTTGGGGGGGGGAGCAGTTCTTC.

Turning to this clone: At one end, the junction sequence differs from germline, possibly due to a read error. The same CDR3 arises from other DNA sequences in this sample as well. The V gene is TRBV2, the J gene TRBJ2-7; 7 bases agree with TRBD1. The CDR3 totals 14 residues. Germline V CDR1 and CDR2: SNHLY, FYNNEI. CDR3 in DNA: TGTGCCAGCAGCCCGGGACAGAGACCCTACGAGCAATACTTC. It is translated as CASSPGQRPYEQYF.

The V call is TRBV14, the J call TRBJ2-5, with a weak D call TRBD1 (5 bases). The germline gives CDR1 SGHDN, CDR2 FVKESK. This CDR3 has 15 residues. Trimming removed 1 base at V and 3 bases at J, with 12 bases between. The CDR3 sequence is CASSQVGAAKETQYF. The CDR3 DNA reads as TGTGCCAGCAGCCAAGTAGGGGCTGCTAAAGAGACCCAGTACTTC.

This chain joins TRBV5-4 and TRBJ2-7; TRBD2 might be the D (5 bases). The V and J ends lost 4 bases and 0 bases respectively, with 17 bases between them. This CDR3 spans 16 amino acids. Per the germline V gene, CDR1 is SGHNT and CDR2 is YYREEE (reference sequence). The CDR3 nucleotides are TGTGCCAGCAGCGCAGACCCCTCCGGGGTCTCCTACGAGCAGTACTTC. As protein: CASSADPSGVSYEQYF.

This clone was observed once. This rearrangement joins TRBV5-1 to TRBJ2-6; D is undetermined. This CDR3 is built from 18 residues. Germline-derived CDR1 and CDR2 are SGHRS and YFSETQ. V was trimmed by 2 bases and J by 1 base, leaving 16 bases between them. CDR3 sequence: CASSFSPAQTSGANVLTF. CDR3 nucleotides: TGCGCCAGCAGCTTCAGTCCCGCCCAGACATCTGGGGCCAACGTCCTGACTTTC.